One sample yielded the 31 T cell receptor beta chains listed below, sequenced in a study of T cell responses to AZD1222 COVID-19 vaccine. Some clones are missing from TCRdb's copy, which holds only in-frame ones; the method was immunoSEQ multiplex PCR. The sample lists about 130,000 clones, roughly 93% occurring once. This specimen consisted of peripheral blood, obtained on day 0 of AZD1222 vaccination. The receptors come from an adult in good health.

The chain uses TRBV5-4 and TRBJ1-6; D is undetermined. Germline CDR1 SGHNT, CDR2 YYREEE (reference sequence). The germline V and J ends were trimmed by 1 base and 14 bases, with 13 bases remaining between them. CDR3 size: 13 residues. CDR3 in DNA: TGTGCCAGCAGCTTGAGCGGGGAATTCACCCTCCACTTT. This codes for CASSLSGEFTLHF.

The chain links TRBV27 to TRBJ2-7; TRBD1 might be the D (6 bases). This CDR3 region has 14 residues. Per germline, CDR1 MNHEY and CDR2 SMNVEV (reference sequence). V gave up 8 bases and J gave up 4 bases, with 18 bases separating them. The CDR3 DNA reads as TGTGCCAGCGAGCCCGGGACATATTCTTACGAGCAGTACTTC. Residues: CASEPGTYSYEQYF.

This chain links TRBV19 with TRBJ1-2; the D gene is possibly TRBD1 (6 bases). Germline V gene data show CDR1 as LNHDA and CDR2 as SQIVND (reference sequence). This CDR3 has 14 residues. Trimming cost V 10 bases and J 5 bases, with 20 bases left between them. CDR3: CATSSWGGAYGYTF. The CDR3 DNA reads as TGTGCCACTTCAAGTTGGGGGGGCGCATATGGCTACACCTTC. The whole variable domain, remainder taken from reference TRBV19 and TRBJ1-2, is DGGITQSPKYLFRKEGQNVTLSCEQNLNHDAMYWYRQDPGQGLRLIYYSQIVNDFQKGDIAEGYSVSREKKESFPLTVTSAQKNPTAFYLCATSSWGGAYGYTFGSGTRLTVV.

The chain combines TRBV19 with TRBJ1-3, with unresolved D. Trimming left V 1 base short and J 0 bases short, with 10 bases between. The CDR3 contains 16 residues. The germline gives CDR1 LNHDA, CDR2 SQIVND (reference sequence). Here the CDR3 reads CASSIVRYSSGNTIYF. The CDR3 bases are TGTGCCAGTAGTATAGTCCGGTACAGCTCTGGAAACACCATATATTTT.

This clone appeared a single time. The V gene is TRBV7-7, the J gene TRBJ2-7; perhaps D is TRBD1 or TRBD2 (5 bases each). Per germline, CDR1 SSHAT and CDR2 FNYEAQ (reference sequence). V was shortened by 3 bases and J by 4 bases, with 16 bases between the two germline ends. This CDR3 is built from 15 residues. The CDR3 loop reads CASSLYSGLEYEQYF. The CDR3 DNA is TGTGCCAGCAGCTTGTATTCGGGGCTGGAGTACGAGCAGTACTTC. Together with reference TRBV7-7 and TRBJ2-7, the CDR3 gives the full variable domain: GAGVSQSPRYKVTKRGQDVTLRCDPISSHATLYWYQQALGQGPEFLTYFNYEAQPDKSGLPSDRFSAERPEGSISTLTIQRTEQRDSAMYRCASSLYSGLEYEQYFGPGTRLTVT.

This clone showed up just a few times. The chain carries TRBV28 and TRBJ1-4; no reliable D call. The V gene's germline CDR1 is MDHEN and CDR2 SYDVKM. CDR3 size: 13 residues. V lost 2 bases, J lost 8 bases, and 9 bases lay in between. CDR3 residues: CASSLGSREKLFF. DNA for the CDR3: TGTGCCAGCAGTTTAGGCAGCAGAGAAAAACTGTTTTTT.

This clone was observed a single time. V and J are TRBV5-1 and TRBJ2-4; the match to TRBD1 covers 7 bases. The germline CDR1 and CDR2 sequences are SGHRS and YFSETQ. This CDR3 has 13 residues. V dropped 3 bases and J dropped 7; count of bases not matched to a gene: 4. The CDR3 nucleotides read TGCGCCAGCAGCTACCAGGGGGAGAACATTCAGTACTTC. It translates to CASSYQGENIQYF.

The genes are TRBV13 and TRBJ1-1, with 7 bases identical to TRBD1. This CDR3 is built from 13 residues. After removal of 4 bases from V and 8 bases from J, the junction contained 7 bases not matched to a gene. Germline V gene sequence: CDR1 PRHDT, CDR2 FYEKMQ (reference sequence). DNA for the CDR3: TGTGCCAGCAGCTACGGGACAGTGTTAGAAGCTTTCTTT. The encoded protein is CASSYGTVLEAFF.

The rearrangement uses TRBV5-4 and TRBJ1-1, with D uncertain. The V end lost 4 bases, the J end lost 3 bases, and 10 bases lay between the germline ends. Germline CDR1 and CDR2: SGHNT and YYREEE (reference sequence). The CDR3 consists of 13 residues. CDR3 in DNA: TGTGCCAGCAGCACCTCGGGCCACACTGAAGCTTTCTTT. This translates into CASSTSGHTEAFF.

The gene calls are TRBV6-5 and TRBJ1-6; D might be TRBD1 (6 bases). V lost 6 bases, J lost 1 base, and 7 bases lay in between. CDR3 length equals 14 residues. Germline CDR1 is MNHEY and CDR2 is SVGAGI. CDR3 sequence reads: CASRDRSYNSPLHF. The CDR3 region has the DNA TGTGCCAGCAGGGACAGATCCTATAATTCACCCCTCCACTTT.

The CDR3 DNA reads as TGTGCCAGCAGCTTAGCGCAGCAGGTTATCTATGGCTACACCTTC. Translating it yields CASSLAQQVIYGYTF. The chain has TRBV7-2 and TRBJ1-2, with D uncertain. This CDR3 is built from 15 residues. Germline CDR1 is SGHTA and CDR2 is FQGNSA. Trimming removed 0 bases at V and 4 bases at J, with 12 bases between.

The chain recombines TRBV5-4 with TRBJ2-7; TRBD2 might be the D (6 bases). CDR3 length: 15 residues. CDR1 and CDR2 from the germline V gene are SGHNT and YYREEE (reference sequence). Trimming removed 2 bases from V and 3 bases from J, with 15 bases in between. CDR3 in amino acids: CASSFSSDPLYEQYF. The CDR3 nucleotides are TGTGCCAGCAGCTTTTCTAGCGACCCGCTCTACGAGCAGTACTTC.

The chain links TRBV5-6 to TRBJ1-2; tentatively, D is TRBD1 (5 bases). Germline CDR1 SGHDT, CDR2 YYEEEE. The CDR3 is made up of 13 amino acids. V lost 3 bases, J lost 4 bases, and 10 bases lay in between. The CDR3 region has the DNA TGTGCCAGCAGCTCACCAGGGTCCTATGGCTACACCTTC. Amino acid sequence: CASSSPGSYGYTF.

The rearrangement joins TRBV2 to TRBJ1-2; possible D gene TRBD1, 6 bases. Germline V gene lookup returns CDR1 SNHLY and CDR2 FYNNEI. V was trimmed by 3 bases and J by 8 bases, leaving 19 bases between them. This CDR3 is 15 amino acids long. The CDR3 loop is CASSDSGGAMKGYTF. As DNA, the CDR3 is TGTGCCAGCAGTGATTCCGGGGGCGCGATGAAGGGCTACACCTTC. The entire variable domain, with the rest obtained from reference TRBV2 and TRBJ1-2, is as follows: EPEVTQTPSHQVTQMGQEVILRCVPISNHLYFYWYRQILGQKVEFLVSFYNNEISEKSEIFDDQFSVERPDGSNFTLKIRSTKLEDSAMYFCASSDSGGAMKGYTFGSGTRLTVV.

This clone occurred once. This chain joins TRBV3-1 (or the pseudogene TRBV3-2) and TRBJ1-1; D is possibly TRBD1 (6 bases). The germline gives CDR1 LGHDT, CDR2 YNNKEL (reference sequence). Trimming pared 3 bases from V and 5 bases from J, leaving 13 bases between. The CDR3 is made up of 14 amino acids. CDR3 DNA sequence: TGTGCCAGCAGCCAGGGGGGCGGTAGGACTGAAGCTTTCTTT. Its protein is CASSQGGGRTEAFF.

This chain uses TRBV28 with TRBJ1-3, with TRBD1 as a possible D gene (5 bases). CDR1 is MDHEN, CDR2 SYDVKM, per germline. Deletions cut 5 bases from V and 2 bases from J, with 13 bases between. The CDR3 extends over 15 amino acids. CDR3 in DNA: TGTGCCAGCAGTGGAGACGGGGGAGCTGGAAACACCATATATTTT. This encodes CASSGDGGAGNTIYF. Drawing the rest from reference TRBV28 and TRBJ1-3, the complete variable domain is DVKVTQSSRYLVKRTGEKVFLECVQDMDHENMFWYRQDPGLGLRLIYFSYDVKMKEKGDIPEGYSVSREKKERFSLILESASTNQTSMYLCASSGDGGAGNTIYFGEGSWLTVV.

The J gene is TRBJ1-1, the V gene TRBV18, with D uncertain. The V and J ends lost 3 bases and 9 bases respectively, with 14 bases between them. The CDR3 consists of 13 residues. CDR1 KGHSH and CDR2 LQKENI come from the germline V gene. The CDR3 nucleotides are TGTGCCAGCTCACCCAGAACCCCGGTGCAAGCTTTCTTT. Its protein is CASSPRTPVQAFF.

The genes are TRBV15 and TRBJ2-7; 7 bases are a match to TRBD2. Germline CDR1 and CDR2: LNHNV and YYDKDF (reference sequence). The CDR3 runs 15 residues. Germline trimming cut 1 base from V and 2 bases from J; bases unmatched to any gene: 5. CDR3 sequence reads: CATSRVGGDAYEQYF. DNA for the CDR3: TGTGCCACCAGCAGAGTGGGGGGGGATGCCTACGAGCAGTACTTC.

This clone was found once. This chain connects TRBV5-4 to TRBJ2-3, with 8 bases aligning to TRBD1. The CDR3 loop spans 16 amino acids. CDR1 and CDR2 from the germline V gene are SGHNT and YYREEE (reference sequence). V lost 4 bases and J lost 0; bases outside the gene matches: 7. The CDR3 bases are TGTGCCAGCAGCCAAAGACAGGGGTCTAGCACAGATACGCAGTATTTT. As protein: CASSQRQGSSTDTQYF. The whole variable domain, filled in from reference TRBV5-4 and TRBJ2-3, reads ETGVTQSPTHLIKTRGQQVTLRCSSQSGHNTVSWYQQALGQGPQFIFQYYREEENGRGNFPPRFSGLQFPNYSSELNVNALELDDSALYLCASSQRQGSSTDTQYFGPGTRLTVL.

The chain combines TRBV6-4 with TRBJ1-3, with 12 nucleotides matching TRBD1. Germline values: CDR1 MRHNA, CDR2 SNTAGT. The CDR3 is 18 amino acids. The V and J ends lost 10 bases and 2 bases, in that order; junction bases with no gene match: 15. The CDR3 DNA is TGTGCCACCTTTGAATCCGGGACAGGGGGCGGCACTGGAAACACCATATATTTT. Protein: CATFESGTGGGTGNTIYF.

The rearrangement uses TRBV2 and TRBJ1-1; D is ambiguous. CDR3 length: 12 amino acids. Looked up from germline, CDR1 is SNHLY and CDR2 is FYNNEI. V shed 6 bases and J shed 1 base, with 6 bases lying between them. The CDR3 protein is CASRGRNTEAFF. For the CDR3, the DNA is TGTGCCAGCAGAGGGAGGAACACTGAAGCTTTCTTT.

On this clone: The junction differs from germline at one of its ends, possibly a read error. This CDR3 is CASSLAGGITDTQYF. CDR3 coding DNA: TGTGCTAGCAGCTTAGCGGGAGGGATCACAGATACGCAGTATTTT. This rearrangement joins TRBV7-7 to TRBJ2-3, with 11 bases matching TRBD2. This CDR3 spans 15 amino acids. The V gene's germline CDR1 is SSHAT and CDR2 FNYEAQ (reference sequence).

This chain joins TRBV19 and TRBJ1-1, with TRBD1 as a possible D gene (5 bases). The V and J ends lost 0 bases and 4 bases respectively, with 12 bases between them. This CDR3 is 15 amino acids long. The germline V gene has CDR1 LNHDA and CDR2 SQIVND (reference sequence). CDR3 in DNA: TGTGCCAGTAGTATAGATCTAAAGGGGTCCACTGAAGCTTTCTTT. Its protein is CASSIDLKGSTEAFF.

The chain recombines TRBV7-2 with TRBJ1-2; possibly TRBD1 for D (5 bases). Germline loops: CDR1 SGHTA, CDR2 FQGNSA. V gave up 1 base and J gave up 6 bases, with 12 bases separating them. This CDR3 is 14 amino acids long. The CDR3 loop is CASSLEGQGDGYTF. The CDR3 DNA follows: TGTGCCAGCAGCTTAGAGGGGCAAGGGGATGGCTACACCTTC. The complete variable domain, with remaining parts taken from reference TRBV7-2 and TRBJ1-2, reads GAGVSQSPSNKVTEKGKDVELRCDPISGHTALYWYRQSLGQGLEFLIYFQGNSAPDKSGLPSDRFSAERTGGSVSTLTIQRTQQEDSAVYLCASSLEGQGDGYTFGSGTRLTVV.

The chain uses TRBV28 and TRBJ1-5, with a tentative D call TRBD1 (6 bases). Germline V gives CDR1 MDHEN, CDR2 SYDVKM. The V end was cut by 6 bases, the J end by 2 bases, with 23 bases between. The CDR3 runs to 18 residues. CDR3 coding DNA: TGTGCCAGCAGACAAGGGGGAACAGGGTCCCCTGGCAATCAGCCCCAGCATTTT. Its translation: CASRQGGTGSPGNQPQHF.

The rearrangement links TRBV28 to TRBJ1-1; D gene uncertain. From germline, CDR1 is MDHEN and CDR2 SYDVKM. Trimming cost V 4 bases and J 3 bases, with 9 bases left between them. The CDR3 totals 13 residues. CDR3 sequence: CASSSDGYTEAFF. For the CDR3, the DNA is TGTGCCAGCAGTTCCGACGGATACACTGAAGCTTTCTTT.

In DNA form, the CDR3 reads TGCGCCAGCAGCCAAGACTCAGGCCAATCCGGTCGAAACACCGGGGAGCTGTTTTTT. Translating gives CASSQDSGQSGRNTGELFF. V gene TRBV4-3 combines with J gene TRBJ2-2; D call uncertain. Germline V gene data show CDR1 as LGHNA and CDR2 as YSLEER. The CDR3 has 19 residues. The ends were cut back, 0 bases at V and 2 bases at J, with 19 bases in the middle.

The chain's CDR3 is CAIRGQDPGYTF. In DNA form, the CDR3 reads TGTGCCATCAGGGGACAAGACCCCGGCTACACCTTC. The rearrangement uses TRBV10-3 and TRBJ1-2; possibly TRBD1 for D (6 bases). The CDR3 extends over 12 amino acids. The V and J ends lost 6 bases and 8 bases respectively, with 13 bases between them. Germline V gene lookup returns CDR1 ENHRY and CDR2 SYGVKD.

This chain uses TRBV13 with TRBJ1-2, with 9 bases aligning to TRBD1. The CDR3 spans 13 residues. V lost 5 bases, J lost 8 bases, and 6 bases stayed unmatched. CDR1 and CDR2 (germline): PRHDT, FYEKMQ (reference sequence). The CDR3 bases are TGTGCCAGCAGCCGAACAGGGGGCAGCGGCTACACCTTC. Translation: CASSRTGGSGYTF. Full variable domain (outside the CDR3, taken from reference TRBV13 and TRBJ1-2): AAGVIQSPRHLIKEKRETATLKCYPIPRHDTVYWYQQGPGQDPQFLISFYEKMQSDKGSIPDRFSAQQFSDYHSELNMSSLELGDSALYFCASSRTGGSGYTFGSGTRLTVV.

This clone showed up just once. The gene calls are TRBV29-1 and TRBJ2-3; 7 bases are shared with TRBD1. Trimming cost V 6 bases and J 1 base; bases outside gene matches: 1. CDR1 and CDR2 from the germline V gene are SQVTM and ANQGSEA. CDR3 length equals 12 residues. For the CDR3, the DNA is TGCAGCGTGGGGACAGGCACAGATACGCAGTATTTT. It specifies CSVGTGTDTQYF.

As concerns this clone: The same CDR3 also results from other DNA sequences found in this sample. The genes are TRBV19 and TRBJ1-1; D is unclear. The V gene lost 1 base and the J gene lost 8 bases, with 5 bases spanning the gap. CDR1 LNHDA and CDR2 SQIVND come from the germline V gene (reference sequence). CDR3 size: 11 residues. CDR3 coding DNA: TGTGCCAGTAGTATAGGCACGGAAGCTTTCTTT. This gives the protein CASSIGTEAFF.